A single sample gave rise to the 19 T cell receptor beta chains below, sequenced in a study of blood T cells in healthy people across ages. Primed by a sample-barcoded 5' primer and a J-beta primer mix, a second PCR proceeded for 7 to 11 cycles. Via MiXCR, TCRdb re-called the 5' RACE reads, giving one row per CDR3 protein. The sample consists of 650,000 to 700,000 distinct CDR3 sequences, under 65% of them appearing once. Sequenced input: blood. These receptors were collected from a woman of 80 years or more in good health.

The chain is built from TRBV3-1 and TRBJ2-7, with D possibly being TRBD1 (5 bases). Germline loops: CDR1 LGHDT, CDR2 YNNKEL (reference sequence). Trimming stripped 1 base from V and 3 bases from J, with 13 bases between. The CDR3 runs to 15 residues. The CDR3 region has the DNA TGTGCCAGCAGCCAAGTCCAGGGTCTCCTCTACGAGCAGTACTTC. This sequence encodes CASSQVQGLLYEQYF.

The J gene is TRBJ1-5, the V gene TRBV6-6, with a possible D match to TRBD1 (6 bases). The CDR3 is 16 amino acids. The V gene's germline CDR1 is MNHNY and CDR2 SVGAGI (reference sequence). Trimming left V 0 bases short and J 7 bases short, with 16 bases between. CDR3 DNA: TGTGCCAGCAGTTACTCGAAACGGGGGGCCGGGCAGCCCCAGCATTTT. Translating gives CASSYSKRGAGQPQHF.

The chain joins TRBV6-5 to TRBJ2-4; D ambiguous. The J call may be in error: the DNA end matches TRBJ2-7 better. Germline CDR1 is MNHEY and CDR2 is SVGAGI. There are 13 residues in the CDR3. CDR3 DNA sequence: TGTGCCAGCAGTGACAAGGTGTCTGGCGAGCAGTACTTC. It encodes CASSDKVSGEQYF.

The chain joins TRBV12-3 or TRBV12-4 to TRBJ1-5; possible D gene TRBD1, 6 bases. Trimming shortened V by 6 bases and J by 7 bases, and 19 bases separated the two germline ends. The CDR3 sequence is 15 residues long. For the CDR3, the DNA is TGTGCCAGCAGCCCCCGCGGTCCAGGGGTGCAGCCCCAGCATTTT. This codes for CASSPRGPGVQPQHF.

This clonotype was seen ten or more times. In DNA, the CDR3 is TGCAGCGTTGGGCTAGCGGGATCCTCTGGGGCCAACGTCCTGACTTTC. Protein: CSVGLAGSSGANVLTF. This chain links TRBV29-1 with TRBJ2-6; 9 nucleotides agree with TRBD2. CDR1 and CDR2 (germline): SQVTM, ANQGSEA. Unmatched junction bases numbered 4, after V lost 4 bases and J lost 0 bases. The CDR3 is made up of 16 amino acids.

There are many counts of this clonotype. The CDR3 nucleotides read TGTGCCAGCAGATATAGACAGATCCTGAGCTCCTATAATTCACCCCTCCACTTT. It specifies CASRYRQILSSYNSPLHF. The chain has TRBV2 and TRBJ1-6, with D possibly TRBD1 on 5 matching bases. V was cut by 6 bases and J by 0 bases, with 18 bases left in between. Per the germline V gene, CDR1 is SNHLY and CDR2 is FYNNEI. This CDR3 is 18 amino acids long.

The genes are TRBV27 and TRBJ2-7; D is unresolved. The CDR3 runs 13 residues. Trimming stripped 4 bases from V and 2 bases from J, with 9 bases between. Germline lookup yields CDR1 MNHEY and CDR2 SMNVEV (reference sequence). The CDR3, as DNA: TGTGCCAGCAGTTGTGGGCCTACCTACGAGCAGTACTTC. This encodes CASSCGPTYEQYF.

V and J are TRBV3-1 and TRBJ1-1, with no clear D. CDR1 LGHDT and CDR2 YNNKEL come from the germline V gene (reference sequence). The CDR3 runs to 13 residues. V was shortened by 1 base and J by 5 bases, with 8 bases between the two germline ends. The CDR3 DNA is TGTGCCAGCAGCCAAGTGAGAGATACTGAAGCTTTCTTT. Residues: CASSQVRDTEAFF.

The chain carries TRBV12-3 or TRBV12-4 and TRBJ1-4; D not certain. V was trimmed by 1 base and J by 8 bases, leaving 14 bases between them. This CDR3 is 15 amino acids long. The CDR3 protein is CASSLVGIMREKLFF. DNA for the CDR3: TGTGCCAGCAGTTTAGTTGGGATCATGCGAGAAAAACTGTTTTTT.

The gene calls are TRBV6-6 and TRBJ1-2; 9 bases are a match to TRBD1. From germline, CDR1 is MNHNY and CDR2 SVGAGI (reference sequence). The V segment lost 10 bases and the J segment 4 bases; nucleotides outside the gene matches: 7. The CDR3 is 13 residues long. The chain's CDR3 is CATLTGGSYGYTF. The DNA of the CDR3 is TGTGCCACCCTGACAGGGGGAAGCTATGGCTACACCTTC.

This clonotype appeared many times. The chain couples TRBV29-1 to TRBJ2-7; 7 nucleotides match TRBD1. The CDR3 spans 13 residues. V dropped 6 bases and J dropped 2; count of bases not matched to a gene: 7. The germline CDR1 and CDR2 sequences are SQVTM and ANQGSEA. CDR3 sequence reads: CSVETGIPYEQYF. In DNA form, the CDR3 reads TGCAGCGTAGAGACAGGGATTCCCTACGAGCAGTACTTC.

With respect to this clonotype: Since a much larger clone is just one base distant, this may be a read error. The gene calls are TRBV3-1 and TRBJ2-3; TRBD2 matches 11 bases. Germline V gives CDR1 LGHDT, CDR2 YNNKEL (reference sequence). There are 18 residues in the CDR3. V shed 4 bases and J 4 bases; nucleotides not matched to a gene: 13. The CDR3 DNA reads as TGTGCCAGCAGCCTTGAGAAACTAGCGGGAGTAACCGCAGATACGCAGTATTTT. Amino acids: CASSLEKLAGVTADTQYF.

In the case of this clonotype: This may be a read error: a much more frequent sequence differs by one nucleotide. The V call is TRBV6-1, the J call TRBJ2-3; 8 bases are shared with TRBD1. CDR1 and CDR2 from the germline V gene are MNHNS and SASEGT. This CDR3 is built from 14 residues. The CDR3 sequence is CVSNTGGNTDTQYF. The CDR3 DNA reads TGTGTCAGTAATACAGGGGGAAACACAGATACGCAGTATTTT.

The chain carries TRBV13 and TRBJ2-3; D is perhaps TRBD1 or TRBD2 (5 bases each). The germline CDR1 and CDR2 sequences are PRHDT and FYEKMQ (reference sequence). CDR3 length equals 16 residues. V dropped 3 bases and J dropped 6 bases, with 19 bases sitting between them. The CDR3 nucleotides read TGTGCCAGCAGCTTCCGGACAACAAAGAGGGCGGATACGCAGTATTTT. It specifies CASSFRTTKRADTQYF.

The chain's CDR3 is CASSPIRAGVHEQYF. The CDR3 DNA reads TGTGCCAGCAGCCCTATCCGAGCGGGAGTCCACGAGCAGTACTTC. J is TRBJ2-7 and V is TRBV27; 8 positions agree with TRBD2. There are 15 residues in the CDR3. Trimming at V came to 6 bases and at J to 5 bases, leaving 12 bases not matched to a gene. Germline-derived CDR1 and CDR2 are MNHEY and SMNVEV (reference sequence).

The V and J genes are TRBV7-9 and TRBJ1-1, with D tentatively TRBD1 (6 bases). The germline gives CDR1 SEHNR, CDR2 FQNEAQ (reference sequence). V lost 5 bases and J lost 0, with 13 bases in between. This CDR3 contains 15 residues. CDR3 amino acids: CASSQGQSMNTEAFF. CDR3 bases: TGTGCCAGCAGCCAAGGACAGTCGATGAACACTGAAGCTTTCTTT.

The chain has TRBV7-2 and TRBJ2-4; D is possibly TRBD1 or TRBD2 (5 bases each). Germline V lookup: CDR1 SGHTA, CDR2 FQGNSA. The CDR3 contains 14 residues. Trimming pared 5 bases from V and 3 bases from J, leaving 11 bases between. The CDR3 sequence is CASSRGVGKNIQYF. The CDR3 DNA follows: TGTGCCAGCAGCCGAGGGGTCGGCAAAAACATTCAGTACTTC. The variable domain in full, completed from reference TRBV7-2 and TRBJ2-4, reads GAGVSQSPSNKVTEKGKDVELRCDPISGHTALYWYRQSLGQGLEFLIYFQGNSAPDKSGLPSDRFSAERTGGSVSTLTIQRTQQEDSAVYLCASSRGVGKNIQYFGAGTRLSVL.

The sample holds many counts of this clonotype. The CDR3 reads CASSFGFFHTQYF. The CDR3 DNA reads as TGTGCCAGCAGTTTTGGGTTCTTCCATACGCAGTATTTT. The chain links TRBV12-3 or TRBV12-4 to TRBJ2-3; no reliable D call. The ends were cut back, 3 bases at V and 7 bases at J, with 11 bases in the middle. This CDR3 is 13 amino acids long.

The chain links TRBV7-2 to TRBJ2-1, with TRBD1 matching 8 bases. Germline V lookup: CDR1 SGHTA, CDR2 FQGNSA. V lost 1 base, J lost 9 bases, and 2 bases stayed unmatched. The CDR3 totals 13 residues. CDR3 amino acids: CASSLGQGREQFF. The CDR3 DNA follows: TGTGCCAGCAGCTTAGGACAGGGGCGTGAGCAGTTCTTC.